The clone carrying this T cell receptor (beta chain) was counted many times. Its antigen is not known. The unsorted libraries originated from 2 million PBMCs kept at -80 C. These data originate in a study of neurological immune-mediated disorders. Trimming took 0 bases from V and 11 from J, leaving 16 bases between them. The CDR3 covers 13 residues. The germline CDR1 and CDR2 sequences are GTSNPN and SVGIG (reference sequence). General study points: Whereas HTLV-1-associated myelopathy showed the most TCR clonal expansion, multiple sclerosis showed the least, with levels below those of healthy controls.

The cDNA came from 5'RACE with 10-nucleotide random UMIs. Every sequencing run produced over 180 million TCR-beta sequences, and the sequences from any one run covered 15-18 subjects. One entry per CDR3 protein, called by TCRdb with MiXCR from the 5' RACE reads. The data show tens of thousands of distinct CDR3 sequences, 3.4% seen once. This chain links TRBV30 with TRBJ1-1; no clear D gene. The TCR sequence derives from a man in his forties with multiple sclerosis. The sequenced sample was PBMCs. This CDR3 reads CAWSVSQGRRAFF. The CDR3 DNA is TGTGCCTGGAGTGTAAGTCAAGGCAGACGCGCTTTCTTT.